This TCR beta chain came from a study of T cell clusters in autoimmune cytopenias. Each sample's input was roughly 230 ng genomic DNA, 38,000 or so genome equivalents. TRB was amplified by touch-down multiplex PCR, primer pools A and B combined. With the multiplex PCR reads reprocessed, TCRdb shows one record per CDR3 protein and no DNA. The specimen's table records roughly 5,100 distinct CDR3 sequences. This clonotype registers medium-sized by frequency. Looked up from germline, CDR1 is MNHNS and CDR2 is SASEGT. The CDR3 sequence is 15 residues long. The chain carries TRBV6-1 and TRBJ2-5; lacking DNA, the TRBD1 call made by TCRdb goes unchecked. Sequencing was done on a sample of peripheral blood. The clonotype comes from a human donor with an autoimmune cytopenia or autoimmune hepatitis (not recorded which). CDR3 sequence: CASSAAGTGEETQYF.